These 28 T cell receptor beta chains originate from one sample sequenced in a study of blood T cell repertoires in COVID-19. TCRdb's copy holds only in-frame clones and misses some; the assay was immunoSEQ multiplex PCR. This sample has some 390,000 clones, with over 75% found just once. The specimen was peripheral blood. The receptors come from a woman aged 40 to 50 with COVID-19, enrolled during active disease.

The rearrangement uses TRBV14 and TRBJ1-4; 7 positions agree with TRBD1. This CDR3 is 13 amino acids long. The germline V gene encodes CDR1 SGHDN and CDR2 FVKESK. V lost 4 bases to trimming and J lost 6 bases; unmatched junction nucleotides: 2. The CDR3 nucleotides read TGTGCCAGCAGCCGTGGACAGGATGAAAAACTGTTTTTT. This sequence encodes CASSRGQDEKLFF.

This clone has just one count. V usage is TRBV5-1 and J usage is TRBJ2-5; 7 bases align to TRBD1. CDR1 is SGHRS and CDR2 is YFSETQ in the germline V gene. The CDR3 runs 15 residues. The junction had 4 bases not matched to a gene; V was cut back by 0 bases and J by 2 bases. CDR3 region: CASSLGGQIQETQYF. The DNA of the CDR3 is TGCGCCAGCAGCTTGGGGGGACAGATTCAAGAGACCCAGTACTTC.

The rearrangement uses TRBV10-3 and TRBJ1-1, with no clear D. The CDR3 length is 14 residues. Germline assignment: CDR1 ENHRY and CDR2 SYGVKD. The V end lost 3 bases, the J end lost 4 bases, and 12 bases lay between the germline ends. CDR3 bases: TGTGCCATCAGTGACCCCTCGGTTGGCACTGAAGCTTTCTTT. Encoded protein: CAISDPSVGTEAFF.

The chain combines TRBV27 with TRBJ2-1; 9 nucleotides agree with TRBD1. Trimming removed 4 bases from V and 8 bases from J; junction bases left unmatched: 6. Germline CDR1 reads MNHEY; CDR2 reads SMNVEV (reference sequence). The CDR3 is 14 residues long. The CDR3 loop is CASSSGTGFYEQFF. The CDR3 DNA sequence: TGTGCCAGCAGTTCCGGGACAGGGTTTTATGAGCAGTTCTTC.

The chain recombines TRBV15 with TRBJ2-7, with D uncertain. The CDR3 covers 13 residues. The germline V and J ends were trimmed by 4 bases and 1 base, with 8 bases remaining between them. CDR1 LNHNV and CDR2 YYDKDF come from the germline V gene (reference sequence). The CDR3 reads CATSTSGSYEQYF. The CDR3 nucleotides read TGTGCCACCAGCACCTCAGGTTCCTACGAGCAGTACTTC.

This clone was seen a few times. The rearrangement joins TRBV7-9 to TRBJ2-7; TRBD1 might be the D (6 bases). The CDR3 totals 15 residues. V lost 5 bases and J lost 1, with 15 bases in between. The germline gives CDR1 SEHNR, CDR2 FQNEAQ (reference sequence). The chain's CDR3 is CASSPVVQGSYEQYF. CDR3 sequence (DNA): TGTGCCAGCAGCCCAGTCGTTCAGGGGTCCTACGAGCAGTACTTC.

At least ten counts were recorded for this clone. V and J are TRBV6-1 and TRBJ2-7; 8 bases are a match to TRBD1. The ends lost 0 bases at V and 4 bases at J; junction bases unmatched: 5. The CDR3 contains 15 residues. Per the germline V gene, CDR1 is MNHNS and CDR2 is SASEGT. CDR3 nucleotide sequence: TGTGCCAGCAGTGAAGCTACAGGGGGTGGTTACGAGCAGTACTTC. This translates into CASSEATGGGYEQYF.

The chain carries TRBV28 and TRBJ1-2; TRBD1 aligns across 7 bases. The J segment lost 6 bases and the V segment lost 6 bases, leaving 4 bases of the junction unmatched. Germline-derived CDR1 and CDR2 are MDHEN and SYDVKM. CDR3 length: 12 amino acids. The CDR3 sequence: CASRADRDGYTF. As DNA, the CDR3 is TGTGCCAGCAGGGCTGACAGGGATGGCTACACCTTC.

The chain couples TRBV2 to TRBJ1-3; 8 bases line up with TRBD1. Germline trimming cut 7 bases from V and 4 bases from J; bases unmatched to any gene: 6. CDR3 length: 14 amino acids. Germline CDR1 is SNHLY and CDR2 is FYNNEI. The CDR3 reads CASMQGALGNTIYF. CDR3 nucleotides: TGTGCCAGCATGCAGGGGGCTTTGGGAAACACCATATATTTT.

The CDR3 DNA sequence: TGTGCCAGCAGCCAAGATATAGCTTATGGCTACACCTTC. Translated: CASSQDIAYGYTF. J is TRBJ1-2 and V is TRBV14; no definite D call. V was shortened by 0 bases and J by 5 bases, with 7 bases between the two germline ends. Germline loops: CDR1 SGHDN, CDR2 FVKESK. The CDR3 contains 13 residues.

The chain combines TRBV28 with TRBJ2-5, with 9 bases matching TRBD2. CDR3 size: 17 residues. Germline V gene data show CDR1 as MDHEN and CDR2 as SYDVKM. Trimming at V came to 2 bases and at J to 1 base, leaving 8 bases not matched to a gene. CDR3 DNA: TGTGCCAGCAGTTTAGTCCTAGCGGGAAACTTCCAAGAGACCCAGTACTTC. This sequence encodes CASSLVLAGNFQETQYF.

The CDR3: CASRRQGSGETQYF. Written as DNA, the CDR3 is TGTGCCAGCAGACGACAGGGGAGTGGAGAGACCCAGTACTTC. This chain joins TRBV6-5 and TRBJ2-5, with TRBD1 matching 8 bases. The trim removed 6 bases at V and 4 bases at J, leaving 7 bases unmatched. This CDR3 is 14 amino acids long. CDR1 is MNHEY and CDR2 is SVGAGI in the germline V gene.

The J gene is TRBJ2-1, the V gene TRBV5-1, with 11 positions matching TRBD2. The CDR3 runs to 19 residues. Germline CDR1 is SGHRS and CDR2 is YFSETQ. V lost 2 bases, J lost 0 bases, and 10 bases stayed unmatched. The DNA for the CDR3 is TGCGCCAGCAGCTTTAATCTAGCGGGAGGCCTACCCTCCTACAATGAGCAGTTCTTC. As protein: CASSFNLAGGLPSYNEQFF.

The CDR3 coding sequence is TGTGCCAGTAGTCCCGGGACAGTCGGAAACACCATATATTTT. Amino acids: CASSPGTVGNTIYF. V gene TRBV19 combines with J gene TRBJ1-3; 7 nucleotides match TRBD1. Germline-derived CDR1 and CDR2 are LNHDA and SQIVND (reference sequence). CDR3 length: 14 residues. Losses at the gene ends were 5 bases for V and 4 bases for J; bases not matched to a gene: 5.

V and J are TRBV5-1 and TRBJ2-5; TRBD1 matches at 7 bases. J was trimmed by 5 bases and V by 1 base; bases with no gene match: 2. There are 13 residues in the CDR3. The V gene's germline CDR1 is SGHRS and CDR2 YFSETQ. The CDR3 DNA reads as TGCGCCAGCAGCTTGACAGGGGAGGAGACCCAGTACTTC. Amino acid sequence: CASSLTGEETQYF.

The V and J genes are TRBV28 and TRBJ1-1, with 7 bases fitting TRBD1. The germline gives CDR1 MDHEN, CDR2 SYDVKM. Trimming removed 5 bases from V and 11 bases from J; junction bases left unmatched: 11. The CDR3 is 13 amino acids. The CDR3 region is CASSPQGDLGAFF. The CDR3 bases are TGTGCCAGCAGTCCTCAGGGGGACCTGGGGGCTTTCTTT.

This chain uses TRBV11-3 with TRBJ2-1, with TRBD2 identical over 7 bases. This CDR3 contains 14 residues. V was clipped by 5 bases and J by 4 bases; unmatched bases: 5. The V gene's germline CDR1 is SGHNT and CDR2 YENEEA. Here the CDR3 DNA reads TGTGCCAGCAGCCTGGGGACTAATTACAATGAGCAGTTCTTC. Protein product: CASSLGTNYNEQFF.

The genes are TRBV19 and TRBJ2-5; D gene unclear. The CDR3 contains 14 residues. Trimming removed 6 bases from V and 4 bases from J, with 15 bases in between. Germline loops: CDR1 LNHDA, CDR2 SQIVND (reference sequence). The DNA of the CDR3 is TGTGCCAGTAGGCCCCTGGGTAGCACAGAGACCCAGTACTTC. Encoded protein: CASRPLGSTETQYF. Full variable domain (rest looked up from reference TRBV19 and TRBJ2-5): DGGITQSPKYLFRKEGQNVTLSCEQNLNHDAMYWYRQDPGQGLRLIYYSQIVNDFQKGDIAEGYSVSREKKESFPLTVTSAQKNPTAFYLCASRPLGSTETQYFGPGTRLLVL.

The table lists this clone with a count of one. V usage is TRBV6-4 and J usage is TRBJ1-5, with D perhaps TRBD1 (6 bases). Per the germline V gene, CDR1 is MRHNA and CDR2 is SNTAGT. V lost 5 bases, J lost 4 bases, and 15 bases lay in between. This CDR3 has 15 amino acids. The CDR3 sequence: CASSPQGGLNQPQHF. CDR3 in DNA: TGTGCCAGCAGTCCACAGGGTGGCCTAAATCAGCCCCAGCATTTT.

The chain combines TRBV5-1 with TRBJ2-2; TRBD2 matches 8 bases. This CDR3 region has 17 residues. CDR1 is SGHRS, CDR2 YFSETQ, per germline. Germline trimming cut 4 bases from V and 7 bases from J; bases unmatched to any gene: 15. As DNA, the CDR3 is TGCGCCAGCAGCGACCGAAGGTTTGCGGGGGGTGGCGGGGAGCTGTTTTTT. This codes for CASSDRRFAGGGGELFF.

The chain employs TRBV27 and TRBJ1-2; D ambiguous. V lost 3 bases and J 3 bases, leaving 14 bases between the germline ends. The CDR3 length is 15 residues. Germline V gene lookup returns CDR1 MNHEY and CDR2 SMNVEV (reference sequence). The CDR3, as DNA: TGTGCCAGCAGTTTTCTCTCGACGGCGGACTATGGCTACACCTTC. It encodes CASSFLSTADYGYTF.

This rearrangement joins TRBV6-2 or TRBV6-3 to TRBJ1-5, with D unresolved. Looked up from germline, CDR1 is MNHEY and CDR2 is SVGEGT. V was shortened by 1 base and J by 0 bases, with 10 bases between the two germline ends. The CDR3 length is 16 residues. The CDR3 here is CASSYWLGDSNQPQHF. The CDR3 coding sequence is TGTGCCAGCAGTTACTGGTTGGGCGATAGCAATCAGCCCCAGCATTTT.

The J gene is TRBJ2-1, the V gene TRBV11-3, with D maybe TRBD2 (5 bases). Germline V gives CDR1 SGHNT, CDR2 YENEEA. The length of the CDR3 is 14 residues. Trimming removed 5 bases at V and 0 bases at J, with 8 bases between. The CDR3 spells CASSRRDSYNEQFF. DNA for the CDR3: TGTGCCAGCAGCCGCCGGGACTCCTACAATGAGCAGTTCTTC.

The chain employs TRBV5-6 and TRBJ2-1; TRBD2 matches at 9 bases. The germline CDR1 and CDR2 sequences are SGHDT and YYEEEE. Trimming took 0 bases from V and 5 from J; bases not matched to a gene: 12. This CDR3 has 18 amino acids. CDR3 DNA sequence: TGTGCCAGCAGCTTGGACCTAGCGGGGCCTCTTAGTCACAATGAGCAGTTCTTC. Translation gives CASSLDLAGPLSHNEQFF.

The CDR3 region is CASSEPANTGELFF. CDR3 coding DNA: TGTGCCAGCAGTGAACCAGCGAACACCGGGGAGCTGTTTTTT. J is TRBJ2-2 and V is TRBV6-1, with D uncertain. CDR1 and CDR2 from the germline V gene are MNHNS and SASEGT. The V end lost 2 bases, the J end lost 0 bases, and 4 bases lay between the germline ends. The CDR3 runs 14 residues.

CDR3 residues: CASSPRGGGTEAFF. CDR3 nucleotide sequence: TGTGCCAGCAGCCCTAGAGGGGGTGGCACTGAAGCTTTCTTT. This rearrangement joins TRBV7-2 to TRBJ1-1; tentative D call: TRBD1 (6 bases). V was pared by 5 bases and J by 4 bases, with 14 bases between. In germline, CDR1 is SGHTA, CDR2 FQGNSA. CDR3 length: 14 residues.

This chain joins TRBV20-1 and TRBJ1-1; TRBD1 might be the D (6 bases). Germline CDR1 and CDR2: DFQATT and SNEGSKA (reference sequence). Trimming removed 3 bases at V and 0 bases at J, with 11 bases between. CDR3 length equals 14 residues. This chain's CDR3 is CSASGGRMNTEAFF. The DNA for the CDR3 is TGCAGTGCTAGTGGGGGGCGAATGAACACTGAAGCTTTCTTT.

V gene TRBV29-1 combines with J gene TRBJ2-5; a weak D match, TRBD1 (5 bases). V lost 5 bases and J 1 base, leaving 8 bases between the germline ends. CDR3 length equals 12 residues. Germline V gene data show CDR1 as SQVTM and CDR2 as ANQGSEA. For the CDR3, the DNA is TGCAGCGTTTACAGGTCCCAAGAGACCCAGTACTTC. Amino acids: CSVYRSQETQYF.